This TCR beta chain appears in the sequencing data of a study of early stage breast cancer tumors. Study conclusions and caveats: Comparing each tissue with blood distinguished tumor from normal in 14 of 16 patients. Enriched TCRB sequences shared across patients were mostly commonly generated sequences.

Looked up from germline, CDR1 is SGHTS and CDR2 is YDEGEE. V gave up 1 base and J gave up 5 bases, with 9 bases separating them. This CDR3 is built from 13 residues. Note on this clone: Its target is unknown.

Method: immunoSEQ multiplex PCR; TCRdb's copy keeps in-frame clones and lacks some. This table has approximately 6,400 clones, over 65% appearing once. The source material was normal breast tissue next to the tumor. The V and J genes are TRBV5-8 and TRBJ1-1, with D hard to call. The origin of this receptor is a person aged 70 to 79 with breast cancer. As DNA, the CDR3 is TGTGCCAGCAGCTTGCAGGCTTTGACTGAAGCTTTCTTT. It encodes CASSLQALTEAFF. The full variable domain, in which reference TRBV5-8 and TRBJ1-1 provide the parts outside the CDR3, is EAGVTQSPTHLIKTRGQQATLRCSPISGHTSVYWYQQALGLGLQFLLWYDEGEERNRGNFPPRFSGRQFPNYSSELNVNALELEDSALYLCASSLQALTEAFFGQGTRLTVV.